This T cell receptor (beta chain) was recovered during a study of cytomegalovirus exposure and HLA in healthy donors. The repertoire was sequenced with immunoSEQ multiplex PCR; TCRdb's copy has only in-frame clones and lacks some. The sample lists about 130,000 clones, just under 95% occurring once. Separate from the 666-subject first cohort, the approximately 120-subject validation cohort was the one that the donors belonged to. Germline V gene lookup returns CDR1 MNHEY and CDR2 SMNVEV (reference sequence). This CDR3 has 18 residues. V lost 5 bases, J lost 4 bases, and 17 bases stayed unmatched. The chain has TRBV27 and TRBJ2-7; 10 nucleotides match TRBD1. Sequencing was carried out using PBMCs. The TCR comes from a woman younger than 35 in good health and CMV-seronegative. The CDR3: CASSAGLGDRGMGYEQYF. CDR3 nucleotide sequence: TGTGCCAGCAGTGCAGGACTCGGGGACAGGGGTATGGGGTACGAGCAGTACTTC.